The clone carrying this TCR beta chain was detected ten times or more. The data originate from a study of human T cells and chemical hapten exposure. RNA extraction used unfractionated whole blood as the source of total RNA. The library put unique molecular identifiers onto individual cDNA molecules. As processed by the authors: There were a median of roughly 100,000 TCRs per sample, with a range from roughly 20,000 to 700,000. TCRdb independently ran MiXCR on the reads; one entry per CDR3 protein. TCRdb's processing, not the study's, gives the V and J calls here. The table lists more than 100,000 distinct CDR3 sequences, less than 10% of them singletons, with roughly 1.5% in the top ten. This receptor was taken from a human donor in good health. Some clones in this sample may be carry-over from other donors' samples. Sequenced sample: whole blood.

This CDR3 reads CASRRDSEAFF. In DNA form, the CDR3 reads TGTGCCAGCAGACGCGACAGTGAAGCTTTCTTT. The chain has TRBV7-9 and TRBJ1-1, with D possibly being TRBD1 (5 bases). The germline V and J ends were trimmed by 6 bases and 7 bases, with 9 bases remaining between them. Germline CDR1 SEHNR, CDR2 FQNEAQ (reference sequence). The CDR3 extends over 11 amino acids.